This T cell receptor (beta chain) stems from a study of vaccination effects on CD4 cells after COVID-19. Data came from immunoSEQ multiplex PCR; TCRdb stores just in-frame clones and leaves some out. In the table there are approximately 26,000 clones, 77% of which are singletons. Viral peptide pool expansion of antigen-specific CD4+ T cells preceded sequencing in the ViraFEST assay. Between days 10 and 11 of culture, CD4+ T cells were separated out. A positive SARS-CoV-2 PCR test fell between March and December 2020. CDR3 length: 15 residues. Trimming at V came to 3 bases and at J to 1 base, leaving 6 bases not matched to a gene. Germline-derived CDR1 and CDR2 are SGDLS and YYNGEE. Concerning this clone itself: Its antigen remains unidentified.

This TCR was sampled from a human donor who had a prior SARS-CoV-2 infection. The chain links TRBV9 to TRBJ1-2; 7 bases map to TRBD1. The sample here was CD4+ T cells from PBMCs cultured with HCoV-NL63 spike peptides, taken before COVID-19 vaccination. DNA for the CDR3: TGTGCCAGCAGCGCACAGGGGAATAGTAACTATGGCTACACCTTC. Amino acid sequence: CASSAQGNSNYGYTF.